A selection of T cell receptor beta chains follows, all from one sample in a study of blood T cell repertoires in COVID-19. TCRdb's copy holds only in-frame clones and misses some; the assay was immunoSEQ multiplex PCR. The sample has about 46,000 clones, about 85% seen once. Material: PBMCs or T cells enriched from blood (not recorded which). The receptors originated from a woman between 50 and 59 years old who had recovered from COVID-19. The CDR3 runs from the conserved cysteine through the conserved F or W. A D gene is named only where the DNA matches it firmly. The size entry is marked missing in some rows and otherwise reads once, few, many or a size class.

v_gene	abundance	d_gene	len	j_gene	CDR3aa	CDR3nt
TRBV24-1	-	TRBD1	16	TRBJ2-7	CATSDFPRTGRHEQYF	TGTGCCACCAGTGATTTCCCTCGGACAGGGCGCCACGAGCAGTACTTC
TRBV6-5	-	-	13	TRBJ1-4	CASRRTTNEKLFF	TGTGCCAGCCGACGGACTACTAATGAAAAACTGTTTTTT
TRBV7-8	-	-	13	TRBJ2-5	CASSLTGAETQYF	TGTGCCAGCAGCTTAACAGGAGCCGAGACCCAGTACTTC
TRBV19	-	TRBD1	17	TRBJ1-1	CASSSRTGNYMNTEAFF	TGTGCCAGTAGTTCCCGGACAGGAAATTACATGAACACTGAAGCTTTCTTT
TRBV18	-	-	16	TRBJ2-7	CASSPDVRAGSYEQYF	TGTGCCAGCTCACCCGATGTCCGCGCCGGGTCCTACGAGCAGTACTTC
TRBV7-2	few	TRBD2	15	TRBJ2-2	CASSPTSGAGGELFF	TGTGCCAGCAGCCCGACTAGCGGGGCGGGCGGGGAGCTGTTTTTT
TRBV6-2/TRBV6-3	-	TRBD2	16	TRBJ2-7	CASSHGLAGSPDEQYF	TGTGCCAGCAGCCATGGACTAGCGGGATCTCCCGACGAGCAGTACTTC
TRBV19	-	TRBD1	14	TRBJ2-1	CASNPGTAYNEQFF	TGTGCCAGTAATCCCGGGACAGCCTACAATGAGCAGTTCTTC
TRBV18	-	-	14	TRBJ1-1	CASSPSRGGTEAFF	TGTGCCAGCTCACCGTCGCGAGGGGGCACTGAAGCTTTCTTT
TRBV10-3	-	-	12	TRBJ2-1	CAISEVANEQFF	TGTGCCATCAGTGAGGTGGCAAATGAGCAGTTCTTC
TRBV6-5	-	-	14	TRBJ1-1	CASSYARDNREAFF	TGTGCCAGCAGTTATGCGAGGGACAACCGGGAAGCTTTCTTT